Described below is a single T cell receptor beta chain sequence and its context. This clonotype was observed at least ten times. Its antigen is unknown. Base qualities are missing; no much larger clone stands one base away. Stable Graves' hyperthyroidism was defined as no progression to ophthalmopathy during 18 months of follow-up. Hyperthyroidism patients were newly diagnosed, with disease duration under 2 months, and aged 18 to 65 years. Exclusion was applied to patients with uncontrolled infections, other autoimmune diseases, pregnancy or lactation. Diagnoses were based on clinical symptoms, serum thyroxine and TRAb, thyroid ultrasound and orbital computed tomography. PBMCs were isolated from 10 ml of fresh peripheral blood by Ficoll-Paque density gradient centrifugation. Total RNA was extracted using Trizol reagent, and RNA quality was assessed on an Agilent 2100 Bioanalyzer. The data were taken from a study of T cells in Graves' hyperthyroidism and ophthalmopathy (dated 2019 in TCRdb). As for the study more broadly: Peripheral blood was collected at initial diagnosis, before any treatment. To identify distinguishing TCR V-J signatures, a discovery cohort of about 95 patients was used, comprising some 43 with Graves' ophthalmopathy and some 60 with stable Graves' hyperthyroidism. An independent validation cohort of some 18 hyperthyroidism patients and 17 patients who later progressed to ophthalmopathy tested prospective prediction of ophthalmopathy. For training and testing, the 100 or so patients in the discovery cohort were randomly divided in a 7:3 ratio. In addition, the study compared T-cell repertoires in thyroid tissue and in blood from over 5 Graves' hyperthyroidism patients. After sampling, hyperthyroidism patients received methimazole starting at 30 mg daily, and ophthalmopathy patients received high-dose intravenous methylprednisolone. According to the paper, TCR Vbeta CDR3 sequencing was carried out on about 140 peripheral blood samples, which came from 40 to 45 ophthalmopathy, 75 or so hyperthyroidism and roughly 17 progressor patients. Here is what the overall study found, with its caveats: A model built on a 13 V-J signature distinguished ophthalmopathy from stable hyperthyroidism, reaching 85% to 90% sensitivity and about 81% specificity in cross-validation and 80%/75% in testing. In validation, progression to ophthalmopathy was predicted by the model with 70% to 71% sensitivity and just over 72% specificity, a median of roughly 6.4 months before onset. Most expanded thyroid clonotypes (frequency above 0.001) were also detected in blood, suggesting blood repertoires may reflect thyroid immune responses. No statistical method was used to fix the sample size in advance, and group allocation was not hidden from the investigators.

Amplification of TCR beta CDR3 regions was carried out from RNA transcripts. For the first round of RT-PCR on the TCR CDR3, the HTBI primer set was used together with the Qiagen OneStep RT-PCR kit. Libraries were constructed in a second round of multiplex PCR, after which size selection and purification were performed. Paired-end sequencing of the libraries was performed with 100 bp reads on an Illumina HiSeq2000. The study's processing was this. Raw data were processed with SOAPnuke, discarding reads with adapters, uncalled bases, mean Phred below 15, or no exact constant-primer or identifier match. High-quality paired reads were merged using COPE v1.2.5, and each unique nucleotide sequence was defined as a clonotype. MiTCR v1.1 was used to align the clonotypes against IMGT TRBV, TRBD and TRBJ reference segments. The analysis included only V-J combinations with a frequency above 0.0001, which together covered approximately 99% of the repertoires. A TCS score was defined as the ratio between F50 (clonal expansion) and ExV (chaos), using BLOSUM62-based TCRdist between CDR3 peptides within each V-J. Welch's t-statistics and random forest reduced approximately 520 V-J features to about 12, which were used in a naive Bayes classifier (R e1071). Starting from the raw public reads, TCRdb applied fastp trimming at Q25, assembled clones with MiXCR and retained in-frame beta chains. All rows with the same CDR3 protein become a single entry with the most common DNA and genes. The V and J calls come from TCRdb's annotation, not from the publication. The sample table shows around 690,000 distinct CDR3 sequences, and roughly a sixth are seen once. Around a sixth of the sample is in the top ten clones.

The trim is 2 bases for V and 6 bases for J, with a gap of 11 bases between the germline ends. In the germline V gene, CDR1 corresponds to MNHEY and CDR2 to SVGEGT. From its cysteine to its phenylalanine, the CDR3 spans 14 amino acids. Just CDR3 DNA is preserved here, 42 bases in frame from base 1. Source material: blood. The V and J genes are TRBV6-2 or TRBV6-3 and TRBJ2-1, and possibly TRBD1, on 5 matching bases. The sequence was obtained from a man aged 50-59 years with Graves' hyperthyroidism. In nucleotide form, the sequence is TGTGCCAGCAGTTACCCATCAGGGTTCAATGAGCAGTTCTTC. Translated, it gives CASSYPSGFNEQFF.